This TCR beta chain was retrieved from a study of OX40 agonist ivuxolimab in advanced cancers. Regarding the research as a whole: The costimulatory receptor OX40 (CD134) was targeted by ivuxolimab, a fully human IgG2 agonistic monoclonal antibody. Intravenous ivuxolimab was administered to patients every 2 weeks at six dose levels: 0.01, 0.1, 0.3, 1.5, 3 and 10 mg/kg. Of the 50 to 55 dose-escalation patients, hepatocellular carcinoma was present in roughly 19, melanoma in about 15, renal cell carcinoma in 9 and head and neck cancer in 9. A male proportion of around 80% and a mean age of approximately 62 years, ranging from about 23 to 90, were recorded for the dose-escalation cohort. Patients were allowed to have had prior anti-PD-1, anti-PD-L1 or anti-CTLA-4 therapy, and less than 45% of the dose-escalation patients had previously received checkpoint inhibitors. Partial responses occurred in three dose-escalation patients: two with cutaneous melanoma and one with hepatocellular carcinoma. Peripheral TCRbeta sequencing was intended to test whether TCR sequence diversity was altered and clonal T-cell expansion was caused by ivuxolimab. The paper covers the monotherapy dose-escalation part of the phase I ivuxolimab trial, which included N ≈ 57 patients.

The trial excluded patients who had a history of autoimmune disease or were on systemic immunosuppression. In every dose cohort, peripheral blood was drawn for TCR sequencing at baseline, cycle 4 day 1, and cycle 7 day 1. The samples were drawn from a first-in-human, open-label, multicenter phase I dose-escalation trial of ivuxolimab. Adults with locally advanced or metastatic melanoma, renal cell, hepatocellular, or head and neck squamous cell carcinoma were enrolled in the trial. Before TCR sequencing, CD4+ T cells and CD8+ T cells were sorted from peripheral blood as separate populations. Genomic DNA was extracted from sorted cells for sequencing of the TCRbeta CDR3 region. The immunoSEQ Assay was used for sequencing of TCRbeta CDR3 regions. TCRdb took over this immuneACCESS table, retaining in-frame rearrangements with V and J assigned. Such tables are incomplete; in checked studies, under half of the missing clones stem from an unresolved V gene, and the remainder is unexplained. Counted in this sample were about 71,000 clones; just under 95% of them appeared once. In total, the top ten clones hold 15% to 18% of the sample.

What the study reported, not specific to this receptor: At doses of 0.1 to 3.0 mg/kg, clonal expansion of both CD4+ and CD8+ blood T cells was observed from baseline to week 6. On average, CD8+ T cells showed more expanded clones than CD4+ T cells after ivuxolimab. Low levels of normalized T-cell clonal expansion were also seen in some nonresponding patients. Which antigens the clonally expanded peripheral T cells were specific for was not determined. In partial responders in the 0.1-3.0 mg/kg groups, normalized peripheral clonal expansion was found to be among the lowest, especially among CD8+ T cells.

As regards this clone: It has no known antigen specificity. No clone much larger than this one lies a single base away; base qualities are absent.

As encoded in the germline V gene, CDR1 is MGHDK while CDR2 is SYGVNS. A distance of 20 bases separates the germline ends of V and J, which lose 4 bases and 4 bases respectively. The CDR3 numbers 16 residues from cysteine through phenylalanine. Left in the record is the CDR3 DNA by itself, 48 bases read in frame from the first base. Sequenced material: CD4+ or CD8+ T cells sorted from blood, taken in a trial of the OX40 agonist ivuxolimab. This receptor was identified in an adult with an advanced solid tumor such as melanoma, head and neck, liver or kidney cancer. The chain links TRBV25-1 with TRBJ2-7, with a tentative D gene TRBD2 over 5 matching bases. The nucleotides are TGTGCCAGCAGTGTGAAGACCCTAGCACTTCCTTACGAGCAGTACTTC. Translated, this gives CASSVKTLALPYEQYF.